This T cell receptor (beta chain) was profiled in a study of T cell changes during pregnancy in multiple sclerosis. Sequencing was performed with immunoSEQ multiplex PCR; in TCRdb, only in-frame clones are kept and a portion is missing. The sample contains more than 70,000 clones, 85% to 95% of which appear only once. The CDR3 loop spans 14 amino acids. V lost 1 base, J lost 4 bases, and 11 bases lay in between. Germline loops: CDR1 SGHAT, CDR2 FQNNGV. Only one count was recorded for this clone. The J gene is TRBJ2-7, the V gene TRBV11-2; D not resolved. The sequence came from a female donor with multiple sclerosis, enrolled in a pregnancy study. The sample here was peripheral blood, taken before pregnancy. CDR3 sequence: CASSLVGRSYEQYF. CDR3 coding DNA: TGTGCCAGCAGCTTAGTGGGCAGGTCGTACGAGCAGTACTTC.